This TCR beta chain stems from a study of shared clonotypes between healthy human individuals. Study context: A couple of women and three men aged 18 to 49 served as donors. General study results and limits: In contrast to clonotypes shared by all four donors, non-shared clonotypes had lower generation probabilities. Clonotypes that were shared across a handful of donors made up around 5% of naive CD4 clonotypes.

The naive CD8 subset, CD45RO-negative cells positively selected for CCR7, excluded terminally differentiated effector memory CD45RA+ cells. This clone was observed once. What it binds is unknown. Original methodology: Junction-only sequences produced by ImmunoSEQ had no quality scores, so filtering differed. The assay was immunoSEQ multiplex PCR, and TCRdb's table has in-frame clones only and misses some. V, J and clone size reflect that table, while D and trimming were determined from the DNA. This sample yields roughly 2 million clones, of which approximately 94% are seen a single time; more than 0.95% belongs to the top ten. Specimen: naive CD8+ T cells sorted from blood. This clonotype originated in a man aged 18 to 35 in good health.

The CDR3 DNA follows: TGTGCCAGCAGTCCCCTATACGGGGGGTCGCAGTATTTT. It codes for CASSPLYGGSQYF. This chain links TRBV28 with TRBJ2-3; 7 nucleotides match TRBD2. V gave up 5 bases and J gave up 10 bases; unmatched junction bases: 9. The germline V gene has CDR1 MDHEN and CDR2 SYDVKM. The CDR3 loop spans 13 amino acids.